This is a list of T cell receptor beta chains from one sample in a study of molecular identifiers for immune sequencing clone quantification. MiXCR, run by TCRdb on the PCR reads, gives a single entry per CDR3 protein. Of approximately 97,000 distinct CDR3 sequences detected, 20% to 25% appear once; the ten largest clones hold roughly 0.94%. The sequencing sample was made of naive CD8+ T cells from blood, with Jurkat cell RNA spiked in. These receptors originate from a human donor in good health. Some libraries in this study had Jurkat cell RNA spiked in. The conserved cysteine and the conserved F or W are not part of the CDR3 here. The order of the fields is D gene, J gene, V gene, CDR3 protein. The D gene is left open where the match is weak.

D gene: TRBD1; J gene: TRBJ2-2; V gene: TRBV5-6; CDR3 protein: ASILRGTGDTGELF
D gene: NA; J gene: TRBJ2-3; V gene: TRBV6-5; CDR3 protein: ASSYSGDRNTDTQY
D gene: TRBD2; J gene: TRBJ2-7; V gene: TRBV4-1; CDR3 protein: ASSQLLFGGGDEQY
D gene: NA; J gene: TRBJ2-6; V gene: TRBV27; CDR3 protein: ANGPGLNSVGANVLT
D gene: NA; J gene: TRBJ2-2; V gene: TRBV7-9; CDR3 protein: ASTHTGELF
D gene: NA; J gene: TRBJ1-3; V gene: TRBV4-3; CDR3 protein: ASSQDRHSGDTIY
D gene: TRBD1; J gene: TRBJ2-3; V gene: TRBV7-6; CDR3 protein: ASSPTGYSTDTQY
D gene: TRBD2; J gene: TRBJ2-3; V gene: TRBV29-1; CDR3 protein: SVAPSGLGDTQY
D gene: NA; J gene: TRBJ1-6; V gene: TRBV5-1; CDR3 protein: ASSHYRGLNSPLH
D gene: NA; J gene: TRBJ2-7; V gene: TRBV27; CDR3 protein: ASSTPKGGTSGEQY
D gene: NA; J gene: TRBJ2-4; V gene: TRBV9; CDR3 protein: ASSEGTLAINIQY
D gene: NA; J gene: TRBJ1-1; V gene: TRBV11-1; CDR3 protein: ASSLTEDRFEAF
D gene: NA; J gene: TRBJ2-3; V gene: TRBV6-5; CDR3 protein: ASSKYQTGTDTQY
D gene: NA; J gene: TRBJ2-7; V gene: TRBV20-1; CDR3 protein: SARDVRYEQY
D gene: NA; J gene: TRBJ2-1; V gene: TRBV11-3; CDR3 protein: ASSLDPLTYNEQF
D gene: NA; J gene: TRBJ1-1; V gene: TRBV18; CDR3 protein: ASSPTSSRHRITNTEAF
D gene: TRBD1; J gene: TRBJ2-6; V gene: TRBV9; CDR3 protein: ASSGTGSPGANVLT
D gene: NA; J gene: TRBJ2-7; V gene: TRBV4-3; CDR3 protein: ASSQDLSSYEQY
D gene: NA; J gene: TRBJ2-2; V gene: TRBV7-6; CDR3 protein: ASSPKNTGELF
D gene: NA; J gene: TRBJ2-5; V gene: TRBV7-2; CDR3 protein: ASSLGGQAAGETQY
D gene: NA; J gene: TRBJ1-1; V gene: TRBV7-9; CDR3 protein: ASSSAQGRWTEAF
D gene: NA; J gene: TRBJ1-1; V gene: TRBV12-3/TRBV12-4; CDR3 protein: ASSGDGHMNTEAF
D gene: TRBD1; J gene: TRBJ2-7; V gene: TRBV7-9; CDR3 protein: ASTPLRDRDYEQY
D gene: TRBD2; J gene: TRBJ2-1; V gene: TRBV12-3/TRBV12-4; CDR3 protein: ASTRGDSYNEQF
D gene: NA; J gene: TRBJ2-5; V gene: TRBV18; CDR3 protein: ASSPPLVAQGETQY
D gene: NA; J gene: TRBJ2-3; V gene: TRBV6-1; CDR3 protein: ASSDRGSGTDTQY
D gene: NA; J gene: TRBJ1-5; V gene: TRBV19; CDR3 protein: ASSGGVQPQH
D gene: TRBD2; J gene: TRBJ2-1; V gene: TRBV12-3/TRBV12-4; CDR3 protein: ASSWTSGSYNEQF
D gene: TRBD1; J gene: TRBJ2-2; V gene: TRBV27; CDR3 protein: ASLKGDRGVTGELF
D gene: NA; J gene: TRBJ2-1; V gene: TRBV28; CDR3 protein: ASRGWDLFSYNEQF
D gene: NA; J gene: TRBJ2-7; V gene: TRBV29-1; CDR3 protein: SVDGGYEQY
D gene: NA; J gene: TRBJ1-1; V gene: TRBV2; CDR3 protein: ASSGGRGREAF
D gene: NA; J gene: TRBJ2-2; V gene: TRBV4-3; CDR3 protein: ASSTDRAGYTGELF
D gene: TRBD2; J gene: TRBJ2-1; V gene: TRBV11-3; CDR3 protein: ASSLWGLVGDEQF
D gene: NA; J gene: TRBJ2-1; V gene: TRBV6-2/TRBV6-3; CDR3 protein: ASSFKGYNEQF
D gene: TRBD2; J gene: TRBJ2-3; V gene: TRBV6-2/TRBV6-3; CDR3 protein: ASSQGTSGRTDTQY
D gene: NA; J gene: TRBJ2-2; V gene: TRBV7-9; CDR3 protein: ASSDPNEAGELF
D gene: TRBD1; J gene: TRBJ1-1; V gene: TRBV4-3; CDR3 protein: ANSQDTGDPEAF
D gene: NA; J gene: TRBJ2-1; V gene: TRBV27; CDR3 protein: ASRRGAGDGDEQF
D gene: TRBD2; J gene: TRBJ2-7; V gene: TRBV4-1; CDR3 protein: ASSQEYRLAGYEQY
D gene: NA; J gene: TRBJ1-2; V gene: TRBV20-1; CDR3 protein: SARVLEGYT
D gene: NA; J gene: TRBJ1-1; V gene: TRBV3-1; CDR3 protein: ASSQTMDRTYTEAF
D gene: NA; J gene: TRBJ2-1; V gene: TRBV12-3/TRBV12-4; CDR3 protein: ASNTDRAYNEQF
D gene: NA; J gene: TRBJ1-1; V gene: TRBV7-9; CDR3 protein: ASSLFPWGGTEAF
D gene: NA; J gene: TRBJ2-7; V gene: TRBV7-2; CDR3 protein: ASSLSRGWYEQY
D gene: NA; J gene: TRBJ2-7; V gene: TRBV4-3; CDR3 protein: ASSQDLQAPGLIYEQY
D gene: TRBD1; J gene: TRBJ2-2; V gene: TRBV7-9; CDR3 protein: ASSLQGVSAGELF
D gene: NA; J gene: TRBJ2-2; V gene: TRBV4-1; CDR3 protein: ASSQDRQPNTGELF
D gene: NA; J gene: TRBJ2-5; V gene: TRBV23-1; CDR3 protein: ASSQSVSRMKETQY
D gene: NA; J gene: TRBJ1-1; V gene: TRBV7-2; CDR3 protein: ASSLGRLMNTEAF
D gene: NA; J gene: TRBJ2-7; V gene: TRBV11-2; CDR3 protein: ASTLGPGYEQY
D gene: TRBD2; J gene: TRBJ2-7; V gene: TRBV27; CDR3 protein: ASSTGTSGTGYEQY